The sequence of this T cell receptor beta chain was determined in a study of OX40 agonist ivuxolimab in advanced cancers. About the study: The patients received agonistic anti-OX40 (CD134) antibody ivuxolimab.

This clone has just a few counts. Clones were sequenced by immunoSEQ multiplex PCR, and TCRdb holds only the in-frame ones, with some missing. The table has about 11,000 clones, approximately 78% seen once. Between the trimmed V and J ends, which lost 3 bases and 2 bases, there was a span of 8 bases. The CDR3 runs to 13 residues. Looked up from germline, CDR1 is SEHNR and CDR2 is FQNEAQ (reference sequence). The sequencing used CD4+ or CD8+ T cells sorted from blood, collected in a trial of the OX40 agonist ivuxolimab. The chain links TRBV7-9 to TRBJ2-7, with D maybe TRBD1 (6 bases). This clonotype was sampled from an adult with an advanced solid tumor such as melanoma, head and neck, liver or kidney cancer. The CDR3: CASSFTGPYEQYF. The CDR3, as DNA: TGTGCCAGCAGCTTCACAGGGCCCTACGAGCAGTACTTC.